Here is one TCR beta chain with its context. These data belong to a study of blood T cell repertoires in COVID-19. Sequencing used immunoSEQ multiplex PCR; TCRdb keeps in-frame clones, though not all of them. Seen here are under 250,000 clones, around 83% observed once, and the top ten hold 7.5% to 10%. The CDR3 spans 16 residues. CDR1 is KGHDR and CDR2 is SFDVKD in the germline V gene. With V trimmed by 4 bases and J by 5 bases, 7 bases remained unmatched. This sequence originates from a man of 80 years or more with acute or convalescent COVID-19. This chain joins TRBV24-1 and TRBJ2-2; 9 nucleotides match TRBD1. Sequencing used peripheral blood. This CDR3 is CATSETGTGLTGELFF. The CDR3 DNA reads TGTGCCACCAGTGAAACCGGGACAGGGCTTACCGGGGAGCTGTTTTTT.